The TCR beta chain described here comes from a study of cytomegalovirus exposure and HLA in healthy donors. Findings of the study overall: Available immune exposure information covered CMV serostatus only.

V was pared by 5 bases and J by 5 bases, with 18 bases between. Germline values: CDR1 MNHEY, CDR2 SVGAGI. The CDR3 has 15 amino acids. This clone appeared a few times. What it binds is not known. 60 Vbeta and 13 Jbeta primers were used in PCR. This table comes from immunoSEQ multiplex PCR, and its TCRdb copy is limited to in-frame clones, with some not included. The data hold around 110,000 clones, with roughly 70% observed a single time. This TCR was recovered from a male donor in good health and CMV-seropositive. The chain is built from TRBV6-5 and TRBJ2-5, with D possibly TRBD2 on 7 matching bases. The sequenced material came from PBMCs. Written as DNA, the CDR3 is TGTGCCAGCAGTCCCCGGGGAGGGGGAGTCGAGACCCAGTACTTC. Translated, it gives CASSPRGGGVETQYF.